A single sample is the source of the 3 T cell receptor beta chains below, sequenced in a study of cytomegalovirus exposure and HLA in healthy donors. Vbeta (60) and Jbeta (13) primers were used in the PCR. TCRdb's table, derived via immunoSEQ multiplex PCR, lists solely in-frame clones and lacks some. The table has under 95,000 clones, 70% to 80% seen once. Input material: PBMCs. These receptors originate from a woman aged 35 to 49 in good health and CMV-seropositive.

V usage is TRBV21-1 and J usage is TRBJ1-5; the listed D gene, TRBD1, was not tested against the DNA. TRBV21-1 is a recognized pseudogene. The CDR3 totals 15 residues. In nucleotides, the CDR3 is TGTGCCAGCAGCAACAACAGGGGACGCAATCAGCCCCAGCATTTT. This gives the protein CASSNNRGRNQPQHF.

This clone was detected only once. The same CDR3 arises from other DNA sequences in this sample as well. The V gene is TRBV7-6, the J gene TRBJ2-5; 8 bases agree with TRBD2. The CDR3 spans 19 residues. V shed 6 bases, J shed 5 bases, and the junction held 23 bases outside the gene matches. Germline CDR1 SGHVS, CDR2 FNYEAQ. Here the CDR3 DNA reads TGTGCCAGCAGGGCCGGGACTAGTGGGGTCCAAACCCAATCGGAGACCCAGTACTTC. Protein product: CASRAGTSGVQTQSETQYF.

This clone has just a few counts. The chain couples TRBV6-5 to TRBJ1-1; TRBD1 matches at 8 bases. Germline-derived CDR1 and CDR2 are MNHEY and SVGAGI. CDR3 length: 15 residues. Losses at the gene ends were 0 bases for V and 5 bases for J; bases not matched to a gene: 5. The CDR3 loop is CASSYSGQGWTEAFF. Here the CDR3 DNA reads TGTGCCAGCAGTTACTCCGGACAGGGATGGACTGAAGCTTTCTTT.